The sequence of this T cell receptor beta chain was determined in a study of OX40 agonist ivuxolimab in advanced cancers. Study summary: The study gave patients intravenous ivuxolimab at 0.01 to 10 mg/kg every 2 weeks. Approximately 40% of patients had received prior checkpoint inhibitor therapy.

Assay: immunoSEQ multiplex PCR; the TCRdb copy retains only in-frame clones and omits some. The data contain about 64,000 clones, 84% of them singletons. Study observations and caveats: Expanded peripheral T-cell antigen specificity went undetermined. CD4+ and CD8+ T cells in blood underwent clonal expansion by week 6 at 0.1 to 3.0 mg/kg.

Concerning this clone: The antigen remains undetermined.

The CDR3 has 20 residues. V gave up 4 bases and J gave up 3 bases; unmatched junction bases: 13. Germline loops: CDR1 MNHEY, CDR2 SMNVEV (reference sequence). This TCR was sampled from an adult with an advanced solid tumor such as melanoma, head and neck, liver or kidney cancer. The V and J genes are TRBV27 and TRBJ2-6, with 12 bases fitting TRBD2. Sequenced material: CD4+ or CD8+ T cells sorted from blood, taken in a trial of the OX40 agonist ivuxolimab. CDR3 residues: CASSSPTSGGYLSGANVLTF. CDR3 coding DNA: TGTGCCAGCAGTTCCCCGACTAGCGGGGGATACCTCAGTGGGGCCAACGTCCTGACTTTC. The whole variable domain, filled in from reference TRBV27 and TRBJ2-6, reads EAQVTQNPRYLITVTGKKLTVTCSQNMNHEYMSWYRQDPGLGLRQIYYSMNVEVTDKGDVPEGYKVSRKEKRNFPLILESPSPNQTSLYFCASSSPTSGGYLSGANVLTFGAGSRLTVL.